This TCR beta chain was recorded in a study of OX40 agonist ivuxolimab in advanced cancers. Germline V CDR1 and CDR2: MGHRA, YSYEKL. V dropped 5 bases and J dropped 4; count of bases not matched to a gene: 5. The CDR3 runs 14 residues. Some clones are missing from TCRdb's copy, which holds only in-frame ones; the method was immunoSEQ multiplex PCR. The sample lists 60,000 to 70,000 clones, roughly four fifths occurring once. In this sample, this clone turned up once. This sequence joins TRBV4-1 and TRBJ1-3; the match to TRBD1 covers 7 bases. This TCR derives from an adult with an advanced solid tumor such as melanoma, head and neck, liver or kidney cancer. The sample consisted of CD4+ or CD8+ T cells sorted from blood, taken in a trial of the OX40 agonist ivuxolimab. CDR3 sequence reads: CASSTRQGGNTIYF. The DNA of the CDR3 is TGCGCCAGCAGCACCCGACAGGGAGGAAACACCATATATTTT.